The 29 T cell receptor beta chains presented below share a single source sample, sequenced in a study of identical twins' blood T cells. TCRdb fed the 5' RACE reads into MiXCR, producing one record per CDR3 protein. The repertoire consists of 350,000 to 400,000 distinct CDR3 sequences, with roughly 28% occurring once and the leading ten covering around 5.6%. Input material: PBMCs. All receptors come from a woman aged 18-49 years in good health.

This clonotype showed up just once. The chain recombines TRBV20-1 with TRBJ1-1; no definite D call. The CDR3 sequence is 14 residues long. The germline CDR1 and CDR2 sequences are DFQATT and SNEGSKA (reference sequence). The V end lost 5 bases, the J end lost 8 bases, and 21 bases lay between the germline ends. The CDR3 nucleotides read TGCAGTGCTCCACCTACGGGGAACTCGGTGGAAGCTTTCTTT. Protein product: CSAPPTGNSVEAFF.

To note about this clonotype: With a much larger clone just one base away, this may be a read error. The chain uses TRBV5-1 and TRBJ2-3, with 8 bases that match TRBD1. The junction had 8 bases not matched to a gene; V was cut back by 7 bases and J by 4 bases. The CDR3 contains 14 residues. Germline CDR1 reads SGHRS; CDR2 reads YFSETQ. The CDR3 here is CASSGTGIADTQYF. The DNA for the CDR3 is TGCGCCAGCTCCGGGACAGGCATTGCAGATACGCAGTATTTT. Full variable domain (rest looked up from reference TRBV5-1 and TRBJ2-3): KAGVTQTPRYLIKTRGQQVTLSCSPISGHRSVSWYQQTPGQGLQFLFEYFSETQRNKGNFPGRFSGRQFSNSRSEMNVSTLELGDSALYLCASSGTGIADTQYFGPGTRLTVL.

This clonotype showed up many times. The chain carries TRBV11-1 and TRBJ1-6; 8 bases align to TRBD1. V shed 4 bases and J 8 bases; nucleotides not matched to a gene: 10. The germline gives CDR1 SGHAT, CDR2 FQDESV (reference sequence). The CDR3 spans 16 residues. CDR3 sequence: CASSSLQGAGDSPLHF. The CDR3 DNA follows: TGTGCCAGCAGCTCTCTCCAGGGGGCCGGCGATTCACCCCTCCACTTT.

CDR3 nucleotides: TGTGCCAGCAGTCCCAGGACAGGGGATTACTCACCCCTCCACTTT. It codes for CASSPRTGDYSPLHF. The chain carries TRBV7-9 and TRBJ1-6; 9 positions agree with TRBD1. The CDR3 extends over 15 amino acids. With V trimmed by 6 bases and J by 10 bases, 10 bases remained unmatched. CDR1 and CDR2 from the germline V gene are SEHNR and FQNEAQ (reference sequence).

This clonotype occurred many times. This chain uses TRBV6-6 with TRBJ1-3, with 8 bases that match TRBD1. The CDR3 consists of 12 residues. Per the germline V gene, CDR1 is MNHNY and CDR2 is SVGAGI (reference sequence). CDR3 residues: CGTGLAGNTIYF. CDR3 bases: TGTGGGACAGGGTTAGCTGGAAACACCATATATTTT.

This clonotype showed up just once. V is TRBV12-3 or TRBV12-4 and J is TRBJ2-3; D possibly corresponds to TRBD1 (6 bases). Gene TRBJ1-5 matches the end of the DNA better, so the J call may be wrong. This CDR3 region has 15 residues. For the CDR3, the DNA is TGTGCCAGCAGTTTACTGGGGGGGCGCGGAGATACGCAGCATTTT. This translates into CASSLLGGRGDTQHF.

This clonotype was seen more than once but under ten times. V is TRBV20-1 and J is TRBJ2-7, with 9 bases aligning to TRBD2. There are 14 residues in the CDR3. The germline V gene encodes CDR1 DFQATT and CDR2 SNEGSKA (reference sequence). The junction had 5 bases not matched to a gene; V was cut back by 3 bases and J by 2 bases. CDR3 in DNA: TGCAGTGCTAGGGTGCTAGCGGGACCCTACGAGCAGTACTTC. It encodes CSARVLAGPYEQYF.

This clonotype was seen only a few times. The chain is built from TRBV6-1 and TRBJ1-4; D not certain. Germline CDR1 MNHNS, CDR2 SASEGT. The ends were cut back, 6 bases at V and 4 bases at J, with 15 bases in the middle. CDR3 length equals 15 residues. The CDR3 protein is CASRRPGESNEKLFF. The CDR3 region has the DNA TGTGCCAGCAGAAGACCGGGAGAGAGTAATGAAAAACTGTTTTTT.

In the case of this clonotype: This may be a read error, as it is one base from a much larger clone. The V gene is TRBV29-1, the J gene TRBJ1-1; D is undetermined. From germline, CDR1 is SQVTM and CDR2 ANQGSEA. This CDR3 has 9 amino acids. CDR3 in DNA: TGCGGCGTTGGAGGTGAAGCTTTCTTT. It is translated as CGVGGEAFF.

This clonotype was observed a handful of times. An end of the junction differs from the germline gene, which may be a read error. V gene TRBV28 combines with J gene TRBJ1-5; D gene ambiguous. The CDR3 contains 15 residues. CDR1 is MDHEN, CDR2 SYDVKM, per germline. CDR3 nucleotide sequence: TGTGCCAGCAGTTTCGGGAGTAGTAGCAATCGGCCCCAGCATTTT. It encodes CASSFGSSSNRPQHF. Using reference TRBV28 and TRBJ1-5 for the parts outside the CDR3, the full variable domain is DVKVTQSSRYLVKRTGEKVFLECVQDMDHENMFWYRQDPGLGLRLIYFSYDVKMKEKGDIPEGYSVSREKKERFSLILESASTNQTSMYLCASSFGSSSNRPQHFGDGTRLSIL.

Details on this clonotype: A junction boundary mismatches the germline segment, possibly from a read error. The J gene is TRBJ1-1, the V gene TRBV7-9, with unresolved D. The germline CDR1 and CDR2 sequences are SEHNR and FQNEAQ (reference sequence). The CDR3 is made up of 15 amino acids. Here the CDR3 DNA reads TGTGCCAGCAGCTCGACCTGGACTGTGAACACTGAAGCTTGCTTT. It is translated as CASSSTWTVNTEACF.

With regard to this clonotype: A much more abundant neighbour one base away suggests this may be a read error. The chain links TRBV29-1 to TRBJ1-2, with no clear D. The CDR3 runs to 12 residues. CDR1 SQVTM and CDR2 ANQGSEA come from the germline V gene. Written as DNA, the CDR3 is TGCGGCGTGGTGACAAATATCGGTGGCTACACCTTC. Residues: CGVVTNIGGYTF.

The V and J genes are TRBV6-4 and TRBJ1-5; TRBD1 might be the D (5 bases). Germline V gene sequence: CDR1 MRHNA, CDR2 SNTAGT. The CDR3 is 12 residues long. Trimming stripped 8 bases from V and 6 bases from J, with 11 bases between. The chain's CDR3 is CASEAGGQPQHF. The CDR3, as DNA: TGTGCCAGCGAGGCCGGGGGTCAGCCCCAGCATTTT.

The chain couples TRBV11-2 to TRBJ2-4; 13 bases are a match to TRBD2. The CDR3 length is 21 residues. From germline, CDR1 is SGHAT and CDR2 FQNNGV. V gave up 1 base and J gave up 0 bases; unmatched junction bases: 12. This chain's CDR3 is CASSLVRPGTSGTKAKNIQYF. The CDR3 coding sequence is TGTGCCAGCAGCTTAGTGAGGCCCGGGACTAGCGGGACGAAAGCCAAAAACATTCAGTACTTC.

This clonotype showed up many times. V is TRBV11-3 and J is TRBJ2-3, with D possibly matching TRBD2 (5 bases). The ends were cut back, 5 bases at V and 2 bases at J, with 20 bases in the middle. The CDR3 covers 17 residues. Germline V gene sequence: CDR1 SGHNT, CDR2 YENEEA. The CDR3: CASSKGFIRGYTDTQYF. Written as DNA, the CDR3 is TGTGCCAGCAGCAAAGGATTCATCCGGGGTTACACAGATACGCAGTATTTT.

The chain carries TRBV6-5 and TRBJ2-1; 8 nucleotides line up with TRBD1. The CDR3 totals 13 residues. V shed 6 bases and J 8 bases; nucleotides not matched to a gene: 6. CDR1 is MNHEY, CDR2 SVGAGI, per germline. The CDR3 region is CASRTGQGYEQFF. Here the CDR3 DNA reads TGTGCCAGCAGAACCGGACAGGGCTATGAGCAGTTCTTC.

In its sample, this clonotype was seen a few times. This sequence joins TRBV20-1 and TRBJ2-7; D unresolved. V lost 5 bases and J lost 1, with 12 bases in between. Looked up from germline, CDR1 is DFQATT and CDR2 is SNEGSKA (reference sequence). The CDR3 runs 13 residues. Here the CDR3 reads CSAWGKRSYEQYF. The CDR3 DNA reads as TGCAGTGCTTGGGGTAAGAGGTCCTACGAGCAGTACTTC.

This clonotype was counted between two and nine times. The V gene is TRBV12-5, the J gene TRBJ2-5; 10 bases map to TRBD2. Trimming at V came to 3 bases and at J to 2 bases, leaving 9 bases not matched to a gene. The CDR3 is made up of 17 amino acids. Germline V gene sequence: CDR1 LGHNT, CDR2 FRNRAP. In DNA, the CDR3 is TGTGCTAGTGGTTTTCTAGCGGGAGAGGTGCCGCAAGAGACCCAGTACTTC. It encodes CASGFLAGEVPQETQYF. Together with reference TRBV12-5 and TRBJ2-5, the CDR3 gives the full variable domain: DARVTQTPRHKVTEMGQEVTMRCQPILGHNTVFWYRQTMMQGLELLAYFRNRAPLDDSGMPKDRFSAEMPDATLATLKIQPSEPRDSAVYFCASGFLAGEVPQETQYFGPGTRLLVL.

The V call is TRBV10-1, the J call TRBJ1-2, with TRBD1 matching over 7 bases. J gave up 8 bases and V 6 bases, and 9 bases lay outside the gene matches. Germline V gives CDR1 WNHNN, CDR2 SYGVQD (reference sequence). CDR3 length equals 13 residues. The DNA for the CDR3 is TGCGCCAGCAGGGAACAGGGGACCTTAGGCTACACCTTC. Translated: CASREQGTLGYTF.

The chain combines TRBV11-2 with TRBJ2-7; D unresolved. The CDR3 has 13 amino acids. Per the germline V gene, CDR1 is SGHAT and CDR2 is FQNNGV. Trimming stripped 5 bases from V and 5 bases from J, with 13 bases between. The DNA of the CDR3 is TGTGCCAGCAGCCTTCGATCCCCCAACGAGCAGTACTTC. Amino acid sequence: CASSLRSPNEQYF.

The chain couples TRBV5-1 to TRBJ2-7; D possibly uses TRBD1 or TRBD2 (5 bases each). Trimming took 2 bases from V and 2 from J, leaving 14 bases between them. Germline V gene sequence: CDR1 SGHRS, CDR2 YFSETQ. CDR3 length: 15 amino acids. CDR3 coding DNA: TGCGCCAGCAGCTTACCCGAACGGGGACCCTACGAGCAGTACTTC. Amino acid sequence: CASSLPERGPYEQYF.

V usage is TRBV5-1 and J usage is TRBJ2-2; D unclear. The V gene's germline CDR1 is SGHRS and CDR2 YFSETQ. V gave up 1 base and J gave up 0 bases, with 7 bases separating them. The CDR3 contains 15 residues. CDR3 region: CASSLPEANTGELFF. The CDR3 coding sequence is TGCGCCAGCAGCTTGCCCGAGGCGAACACCGGGGAGCTGTTTTTT.

The rearrangement uses TRBV20-1 and TRBJ2-2, with 7 bases identical to TRBD2. CDR1 is DFQATT and CDR2 is SNEGSKA in the germline V gene (reference sequence). The CDR3 is 15 residues long. V trimming: 1 base; J trimming: 1 base; junction bases outside the gene matches: 3. The CDR3 spells CSARASGMNTGELFF. In DNA, the CDR3 is TGCAGTGCTAGAGCCAGCGGGATGAACACCGGGGAGCTGTTTTTT.

This clonotype appeared many times. V and J are TRBV27 and TRBJ2-5; 8 positions agree with TRBD2. The germline V gene encodes CDR1 MNHEY and CDR2 SMNVEV (reference sequence). V lost 2 bases to trimming and J lost 2 bases; unmatched junction nucleotides: 4. The CDR3 has 15 residues. The CDR3 loop is CASSLLTGGQETQYF. The CDR3 nucleotides read TGTGCCAGCAGTTTACTGACGGGAGGGCAAGAGACCCAGTACTTC.

A few counts support this clonotype. The V and J genes are TRBV28 and TRBJ1-5; 8 positions agree with TRBD1. The CDR3 consists of 13 residues. Germline V gene data show CDR1 as MDHEN and CDR2 as SYDVKM. V trimming: 9 bases; J trimming: 7 bases; junction bases outside the gene matches: 8. CDR3 nucleotide sequence: TGTGCCAGTCGACAGGGGTTGAACCAGCCCCAGCATTTT. As protein: CASRQGLNQPQHF.

Of note for this clonotype: Here the CDR3 omits its conserved ending phenylalanine or tryptophan, so a read error is the likely source. This rearrangement joins TRBV4-1 to TRBJ1-3, with 10 positions matching TRBD1. V lost 1 base to trimming and J lost 2 bases; unmatched junction nucleotides: 2. The CDR3 contains 16 residues. Germline-derived CDR1 and CDR2 are MGHRA and YSYEKL. This chain's CDR3 is CASSQVGQGAGNTIYS. The CDR3, as DNA: TGCGCCAGCAGCCAAGTCGGACAGGGGGCTGGAAACACCATATATTCT.

This clonotype was observed at least ten times. The V call is TRBV29-1, the J call TRBJ2-3; TRBD2 matches 8 bases. The CDR3 is 15 amino acids. CDR1 is SQVTM and CDR2 is ANQGSEA in the germline V gene. V trimming: 2 bases; J trimming: 4 bases; junction bases outside the gene matches: 8. The CDR3 sequence: CSVESLAGMPDTQYF. The CDR3 DNA is TGCAGCGTTGAAAGTTTAGCGGGAATGCCAGATACGCAGTATTTT.

This clonotype was detected many times. This sequence joins TRBV5-1 and TRBJ1-4, with TRBD1 matching 7 bases. The CDR3 is 14 amino acids. Germline V lookup: CDR1 SGHRS, CDR2 YFSETQ. The ends lost 4 bases at V and 4 bases at J; junction bases unmatched: 4. The DNA of the CDR3 is TGCGCCAGCAGCCCCCGGGACAGTAATGAAAAACTGTTTTTT. Translating it yields CASSPRDSNEKLFF.

The chain is built from TRBV5-1 and TRBJ1-1; 8 nucleotides align to TRBD1. Germline-derived CDR1 and CDR2 are SGHRS and YFSETQ. The V and J ends lost 7 bases and 4 bases, in that order; junction bases with no gene match: 9. CDR3 length: 14 amino acids. The CDR3 reads CASGRTGQATEAFF. The CDR3, as DNA: TGCGCCAGCGGAAGGACAGGGCAGGCCACTGAAGCTTTCTTT.